This T cell receptor beta chain was sequenced in a study of response to subunit inactivated influenza vaccine. Study-wide results and limits: Few new T cells, the authors suggested, are recruited by each seasonal influenza vaccination.

TCRdb recomputed calls from the RT-PCR reads with MiXCR, one row per CDR3 protein. This sample has roughly 700,000 distinct CDR3 sequences; 15% to 19% occur once, and the top ten carry roughly 10%. This CDR3 has 17 residues. Looked up from germline, CDR1 is DFQATT and CDR2 is SNEGSKA (reference sequence). Trimming shortened V by 2 bases and J by 0 bases, and 17 bases separated the two germline ends. As regards this clonotype: The antigen remains unidentified.

This sequence originates from a man in his fifties who received an inactivated influenza vaccine. The chain recombines TRBV20-1 with TRBJ2-4; D perhaps matches TRBD2 (6 bases). The sample consisted of PBMCs from blood, taken 12 days after vaccination. The CDR3 coding sequence is TGCAGTGCTAGATTCCCGATGGGGGGTCTAGCCAAAAACATTCAGTACTTC. The encoded protein is CSARFPMGGLAKNIQYF.